This is a list of T cell receptor beta chains from one sample in a study of HIV-infected patients and healthy controls. TCRdb ran MiXCR on the 5' RACE reads and lists one entry per CDR3 protein. The data show 60,000 to 70,000 distinct CDR3 sequences, with roughly 21% seen just once and about 1.3% held by the top ten. Sequencing was done on a sample of CD4+ T cells from blood. These receptors were collected from a human donor in good health. Each CDR3 is given with its conserved first and last residue. The D gene is left open where the match is weak. For some rows the clone size is stated as once, few or many, or as a class when expanded; others skip it.

V gene: TRBV19
D gene: TRBD2
J gene: TRBJ2-7
clone size: few
CDR3 protein: CASSPRDYVYEQYF
CDR3 DNA: TGTGCCAGTAGTCCTCGGGACTATGTCTACGAGCAGTACTTC

V gene: TRBV5-6
D gene: TRBD1
J gene: TRBJ2-5
clone size: few
CDR3 protein: CASSLSGRGRQETQYF
CDR3 DNA: TGTGCCAGCAGCTTGAGTGGCAGGGGGCGCCAAGAGACCCAGTACTTC

V gene: TRBV7-3
D gene: NA
J gene: TRBJ2-5
clone size: NA
CDR3 protein: CASSLTRSQETQYF
CDR3 DNA: TGTGCCAGCAGCTTAACGCGTAGTCAAGAGACCCAGTACTTC

V gene: TRBV29-1
D gene: TRBD1
J gene: TRBJ1-1
clone size: few
CDR3 protein: CSVFGTGAHEAFF
CDR3 DNA: TGCAGCGTTTTTGGGACAGGGGCCCATGAAGCTTTCTTT

V gene: TRBV12-3/TRBV12-4
D gene: TRBD2
J gene: TRBJ2-1
clone size: NA
CDR3 protein: CASSHERTGGGKQFF
CDR3 DNA: TGTGCCAGCAGTCATGAGAGGACCGGGGGAGGGAAGCAGTTCTTC

V gene: TRBV6-5
D gene: TRBD2
J gene: TRBJ2-3
clone size: many
CDR3 protein: CASSSVAGGGTDTQYF
CDR3 DNA: TGTGCCAGCAGTTCTGTAGCGGGAGGGGGCACAGATACGCAGTATTTT

V gene: TRBV18
D gene: NA
J gene: TRBJ1-4
clone size: many
CDR3 protein: CASSLAGEKLFF
CDR3 DNA: TGTGCCAGCTCACTCGCAGGGGAAAAACTGTTTTTT

V gene: TRBV7-9
D gene: TRBD1
J gene: TRBJ1-6
clone size: NA
CDR3 protein: CASSHSRAGGNSSPLHF
CDR3 DNA: TGTGCCAGCAGCCATTCCCGGGCAGGGGGAAATAGTTCACCCCTCCACTTT

V gene: TRBV11-2
D gene: TRBD1
J gene: TRBJ2-2
clone size: NA
CDR3 protein: CASSRDRASGELFF
CDR3 DNA: TGTGCCAGCAGCCGGGACAGGGCTAGCGGGGAGCTGTTTTTT

V gene: TRBV6-1
D gene: TRBD1
J gene: TRBJ2-3
clone size: few
CDR3 protein: CASSERGTGGITDTQYF
CDR3 DNA: TGTGCCAGCAGTGAAAGAGGGACAGGCGGTATCACAGATACGCAGTATTTT

V gene: TRBV5-1
D gene: TRBD2
J gene: TRBJ2-3
clone size: NA
CDR3 protein: CASSTGTSQGSDTQYF
CDR3 DNA: TGCGCCAGCAGCACCGGGACTAGCCAGGGCTCAGATACGCAGTATTTT

V gene: TRBV7-2
D gene: TRBD2
J gene: TRBJ2-1
clone size: NA
CDR3 protein: CASSLPPLAGGRKQFF
CDR3 DNA: TGTGCCAGCAGCTTACCCCCATTAGCGGGGGGTAGGAAGCAGTTCTTC

V gene: TRBV12-3/TRBV12-4
D gene: NA
J gene: TRBJ2-1
clone size: many
CDR3 protein: CASRPDQLAPEQFF
CDR3 DNA: TGTGCCAGCAGGCCCGACCAACTAGCACCTGAGCAGTTCTTC

V gene: TRBV27
D gene: NA
J gene: TRBJ1-6
clone size: many
CDR3 protein: CASTPRTESRALHF
CDR3 DNA: TGTGCCAGCACCCCCAGGACAGAGTCCAGAGCCCTCCACTTT

V gene: TRBV12-3/TRBV12-4
D gene: TRBD1
J gene: TRBJ2-2
clone size: once
CDR3 protein: CASTNRGPNTGELFF
CDR3 DNA: TGTGCCAGTACCAACAGGGGACCGAACACCGGGGAGCTGTTTTTT

V gene: TRBV5-6
D gene: TRBD2
J gene: TRBJ2-1
clone size: few
CDR3 protein: CASSLVKAGGIYGDEQFF
CDR3 DNA: TGTGCCAGCAGCTTGGTGAAAGCGGGGGGGATATATGGTGATGAGCAGTTCTTC

V gene: TRBV4-1
D gene: TRBD1
J gene: TRBJ1-2
clone size: NA
CDR3 protein: CASSRQGTNYGYTF
CDR3 DNA: TGCGCCAGCAGTCGACAGGGGACGAACTATGGCTACACCTTC

V gene: TRBV7-9
D gene: NA
J gene: TRBJ1-1
clone size: few
CDR3 protein: CASSIGAGATEAFF
CDR3 DNA: TGTGCCAGCAGTATTGGGGCCGGGGCCACTGAAGCTTTCTTT

V gene: TRBV7-2
D gene: NA
J gene: TRBJ2-3
clone size: NA
CDR3 protein: CASSSYLRADTQYF
CDR3 DNA: TGTGCCAGCAGCTCCTATCTCCGCGCAGATACGCAGTATTTT

V gene: TRBV6-5
D gene: TRBD1
J gene: TRBJ1-5
clone size: many
CDR3 protein: CASTLSGTDSYQPQHF
CDR3 DNA: TGTGCCAGCACCTTGTCCGGGACAGACTCTTATCAGCCCCAGCATTTT

V gene: TRBV18
D gene: NA
J gene: TRBJ1-1
clone size: NA
CDR3 protein: CASSPDRGNTEAFF
CDR3 DNA: TGTGCCAGCTCACCTGATCGGGGAAACACTGAAGCTTTCTTT

V gene: TRBV7-2
D gene: NA
J gene: TRBJ1-6
clone size: few
CDR3 protein: CASSLGGAPGGSPLHF
CDR3 DNA: TGTGCCAGCAGCTTAGGGGGGGCCCCGGGAGGTTCACCCCTCCACTTT

V gene: TRBV4-1
D gene: TRBD2
J gene: TRBJ2-3
clone size: many
CDR3 protein: CASSQREGSDTQYF
CDR3 DNA: TGCGCCAGCAGCCAGCGGGAGGGGTCAGATACGCAGTATTTT

V gene: TRBV18
D gene: NA
J gene: TRBJ2-2
clone size: many
CDR3 protein: CASSPSRDIGELFF
CDR3 DNA: TGTGCCAGCTCACCGTCCCGGGACATCGGGGAGCTGTTTTTT

V gene: TRBV4-1
D gene: NA
J gene: TRBJ1-1
clone size: many
CDR3 protein: CASSPFDRLLNTEAFF
CDR3 DNA: TGCGCCAGCAGCCCTTTCGACAGGCTCTTGAACACTGAAGCTTTCTTT

V gene: TRBV10-1
D gene: NA
J gene: TRBJ1-2
clone size: few
CDR3 protein: CASSELGRDRVANYGYTF
CDR3 DNA: TGCGCCAGCAGTGAGTTAGGACGCGACCGAGTAGCTAACTATGGCTACACCTTC

V gene: TRBV29-1
D gene: NA
J gene: TRBJ2-2
clone size: many
CDR3 protein: CSVSDRNTGELFF
CDR3 DNA: TGCAGCGTCTCCGACAGAAACACCGGGGAGCTGTTTTTT

V gene: TRBV28
D gene: TRBD1
J gene: TRBJ2-4
clone size: many
CDR3 protein: CATSQGENIQYF
CDR3 DNA: TGTGCCACGAGCCAGGGGGAGAACATTCAGTACTTC